A selection of T cell receptor beta chains follows, all from one sample in a study of cytomegalovirus exposure and HLA in healthy donors. Produced via immunoSEQ multiplex PCR; TCRdb's table is partial and in-frame only. The table shows 200,000 or so clones, with 82% occurring only once. The sample comprised PBMCs. The source of these receptors is a boy aged 2 to 10 in good health and CMV-seronegative. The conserved cysteine and the conserved F or W are not part of the CDR3 here. Each record gives: V gene, D gene, clone size, J gene, CDR3 protein. A D gene is named only where the DNA matches it firmly. For some rows the clone size is stated as once, few or many, or as a class when expanded; others skip it.

>TRBV10-3|NA|once|TRBJ2-5
AISDRGETQY
>TRBV7-6|TRBD1|NA|TRBJ2-7
ASSPWDRGPYEQY
>TRBV5-6|NA|NA|TRBJ2-7
ASSSHSQGFLYEQY
>TRBV7-9|TRBD1|NA|NA
ASSLAAGGFNEQY
>TRBV7-9|TRBD1|NA|TRBJ1-1
ASSLGQGLTEAF
>TRBV27|TRBD1|NA|TRBJ2-1
ASSLGTGYNEQF
>TRBV6-1|TRBD1|NA|TRBJ1-1
ASSSDRRTEAF
>TRBV6-1|NA|NA|TRBJ2-7
ASTQDDTSYEQY
>TRBV27|TRBD1|NA|TRBJ1-1
ASSSTSDRVAF
>TRBV7-2|NA|NA|TRBJ2-5
ASSSNRQETQY
>TRBV4-1|NA|NA|TRBJ1-1
ASSQGQPNTEAF
>TRBV5-5|NA|once|TRBJ1-2
ASSLSGDYGYT
>TRBV5-4|NA|few|TRBJ2-1
ASSEMSSYNEQF
>TRBV11-3|NA|NA|TRBJ2-3
ASSFRSPDTQY
>TRBV29-1|NA|NA|TRBJ1-1
SVGALNTEAF
>TRBV15|NA|NA|TRBJ1-1
ATSTGGGWLGAF
>TRBV7-2|NA|few|TRBJ2-7
ASSSRSASSSYEQY
>TRBV7-9|TRBD2|NA|TRBJ2-6
ASAGGPGANVLT
>TRBV14|NA|once|TRBJ2-1
ASSQDLGGYNEQF
>TRBV5-1|NA|NA|TRBJ1-3
ASSPGEVTGNTIY
>TRBV7-2|NA|NA|TRBJ2-6
ASSLAGATGANVLT
>TRBV6-6|TRBD1|NA|TRBJ1-2
ASSHVAGQDLYGYT
>TRBV23-1|TRBD1|NA|TRBJ1-6
ASSQSRRGARGSPLH
>TRBV6-1|NA|once|TRBJ1-1
ASSVEGNTEAF
>TRBV7-2|TRBD1|once|TRBJ1-5
ASSLAGTGDQPQH
>TRBV27|NA|NA|TRBJ1-2
ASSGGPSYGYT
>TRBV7-9|TRBD2|NA|TRBJ2-5
ASSNSTSGRETQY
>TRBV4-3|TRBD1|NA|TRBJ1-1
ASSLTGERMNTEAF
>TRBV4-1|TRBD2|few|TRBJ2-5
ASSQGAGAETQY
>TRBV10-3|TRBD2|NA|TRBJ2-3
AIAHQGLGADTQY
>TRBV30|TRBD1|once|TRBJ1-3
AWSRTGQTGNTIY
>TRBV6-6|TRBD1|NA|NA
ASSYPRRGSYEQY
>TRBV4-1|TRBD2|NA|TRBJ2-3
ASSQRHRSGGTDTQY
>TRBV2|NA|NA|TRBJ1-1
ASSSRGGHNTEAF
>TRBV7-2|NA|NA|TRBJ1-5
ASSFMQGNQPQH
>TRBV15|TRBD2|NA|TRBJ2-5
ATSGQRGPGETQY
>TRBV2|NA|NA|TRBJ1-2
ASSSREGTGGYT
>TRBV5-1|NA|NA|TRBJ2-5
ASSFEETQY
>TRBV7-3|TRBD2|few|TRBJ2-3
ASSLGGGPTDTQY
>TRBV5-1|TRBD2|NA|TRBJ2-1
ASSLAMRGGHHEQF
>TRBV27|NA|NA|TRBJ1-2
ASSPRGGDKNYT
>TRBV9|TRBD1|NA|TRBJ1-5
ASSASGTGTQPQH
>TRBV5-6|NA|NA|TRBJ2-5
ASSLETFQETQY
>TRBV6-5|TRBD1|NA|TRBJ1-2
ASNRDRGPLGGYT
>TRBV7-3|TRBD1|NA|TRBJ2-3
ASSLDRDTDTQY
>TRBV19|NA|NA|TRBJ1-1
ASSPVGRREAF
>TRBV25-1|NA|NA|TRBJ1-6
ASSEWGGQISPLH
>TRBV10-3|NA|NA|TRBJ1-3
AISPGTGNTIY
>TRBV7-8|NA|NA|TRBJ1-3
ASSALISTSGNTIY
>TRBV9|NA|NA|TRBJ1-5
AIDRPNQPQH
>TRBV6-1|NA|NA|TRBJ1-2
ASSLSAGAIPGYT
>TRBV4-2|NA|NA|TRBJ2-5
ASSQVTRQETQY
>TRBV9|TRBD2|NA|TRBJ2-1
ASSVGLAGGSSYNEQF
>TRBV19|TRBD1|once|TRBJ1-6
ASTTGGASPLH
>TRBV6-5|NA|NA|TRBJ2-5
ASSYSIGTTETQY
>TRBV11-3|NA|NA|TRBJ1-1
ASSLAGRGTEAF
>TRBV27|NA|NA|TRBJ2-2
ATVITGELF
>TRBV6-5|NA|NA|TRBJ2-1
GVGPAYNEQF